The rows below give T cell receptor beta chains drawn from one sample of a study of breast tumors, draining lymph nodes, adjacent tissues. TCRdb recomputed calls from the multiplex PCR reads with MiXCR, one row per CDR3 protein. The data hold fewer than 150,000 distinct CDR3 sequences, with around 20% observed a single time. Sequencing was carried out using axillary lymph node tissue. All receptors derive from a female donor with breast cancer. Some clones in this sample may be carry-over from other donors' samples. CDR3s leave out the opening cysteine and the closing phenylalanine or tryptophan. Each record gives: V gene, J gene, CDR3 protein.

V: TRBV3-1; J: TRBJ1-3; CDR3: ASSQVPGGRVSGNTIY
V: TRBV11-3; J: TRBJ1-2; CDR3: ASSLGDRVGYT
V: TRBV2; J: TRBJ2-5; CDR3: ASSGDGQGQETQY
V: TRBV2; J: TRBJ2-1; CDR3: ASSEKLTSYNEQF
V: TRBV2; J: TRBJ1-3; CDR3: ASSEWGGQVPSGNTIY
V: TRBV6-1; J: TRBJ1-3; CDR3: ASSEARESSGNTIY
V: TRBV19; J: TRBJ2-2; CDR3: ASSSPRAHTGELF
V: TRBV19; J: TRBJ2-1; CDR3: ASSMGGSSYNEQF
V: TRBV24-1; J: TRBJ2-3; CDR3: ATSALGQGFADTQY
V: TRBV7-8; J: TRBJ2-6; CDR3: ASSERQGSLGGANVLT
V: TRBV6-2/TRBV6-3; J: TRBJ1-2; CDR3: ASSKAGQLNVDGYT
V: TRBV24-1; J: TRBJ2-1; CDR3: ATSDPSWEGGDNEQF
V: TRBV20-1; J: TRBJ1-2; CDR3: SARDGQPYGYT
V: TRBV2; J: TRBJ2-5; CDR3: ASSWGQGETQY
V: TRBV14; J: TRBJ2-5; CDR3: AGSQGVQETQY
V: TRBV11-2; J: TRBJ1-2; CDR3: ASSLSGYGYT
V: TRBV6-1; J: TRBJ2-3; CDR3: ASSEAALAVFVGTQY